These 28 T cell receptor beta chains were sequenced from one sample in a study of blood T cell repertoires in COVID-19. Data came from immunoSEQ multiplex PCR; TCRdb stores just in-frame clones and leaves some out. Here the sample spans 150,000 to 200,000 clones, more than 85% being singletons. The sequencing input was PBMCs or T cells enriched from blood (not recorded which). These receptors all stem from a woman aged 40 to 50 in a cohort exposed to, infected with or recovered from COVID-19 (not recorded which).

This chain uses TRBV5-1 with TRBJ2-2; D is undetermined. Germline CDR1 SGHRS, CDR2 YFSETQ. This CDR3 spans 14 amino acids. Between the trimmed V and J ends, which lost 0 bases and 5 bases, there was a span of 8 bases. The CDR3 region has the DNA TGCGCCAGCAGCTTGGGAATGCGGACCGGGGAGCTGTTTTTT. It yields the protein CASSLGMRTGELFF.

V usage is TRBV2 and J usage is TRBJ2-7, with 7 nucleotides matching TRBD2. Germline assignment: CDR1 SNHLY and CDR2 FYNNEI. The CDR3 runs to 16 residues. The V gene end was trimmed by 0 bases and the J gene end by 9 bases; junction bases not matched to a gene: 14. CDR3 bases: TGTGCCAGCAGTGAAGCGGGGGGGGAGCTACGGTGGGTGCAGTACTTC. It specifies CASSEAGGELRWVQYF.

The chain employs TRBV5-1 and TRBJ1-2, with TRBD1 matching 9 bases. CDR1 and CDR2 (germline): SGHRS, YFSETQ. V gave up 4 bases and J gave up 7 bases; unmatched junction bases: 5. The CDR3 is 13 amino acids. In nucleotides, the CDR3 is TGCGCCAGCAGCGTGGACAGGGGCGGTGGCTACACCTTC. It yields the protein CASSVDRGGGYTF.

This clone was detected only once. The CDR3 here is CASSVAGGQGGYGYTF. The CDR3 DNA sequence: TGTGCCAGCAGCGTAGCTGGGGGACAGGGTGGCTATGGCTACACCTTC. This chain joins TRBV9 and TRBJ1-2; 9 bases are shared with TRBD1. The ends lost 0 bases at V and 4 bases at J; junction bases unmatched: 7. Germline V gene sequence: CDR1 SGDLS, CDR2 YYNGEE. The length of the CDR3 is 16 residues.

The chain combines TRBV4-1 with TRBJ1-6; D is uncertain. The CDR3 extends over 15 amino acids. The V end lost 1 base, the J end lost 7 bases, and 11 bases lay between the germline ends. In germline, CDR1 is MGHRA, CDR2 YSYEKL. CDR3 nucleotides: TGCGCCAGCAGCCAAGTGGAGGGTAACAATTCACCCCTCCACTTT. Translation gives CASSQVEGNNSPLHF.

The V gene is TRBV5-1, the J gene TRBJ1-1; 12 nucleotides match TRBD1. CDR1 SGHRS and CDR2 YFSETQ come from the germline V gene. The length of the CDR3 is 15 residues. V lost 4 bases to trimming and J lost 3 bases; unmatched junction nucleotides: 4. CDR3 protein: CASSPGTGGHTEAFF. CDR3 in DNA: TGCGCCAGCAGCCCCGGGACAGGGGGCCACACTGAAGCTTTCTTT. The full variable domain, completed using reference TRBV5-1 and TRBJ1-1, is KAGVTQTPRYLIKTRGQQVTLSCSPISGHRSVSWYQQTPGQGLQFLFEYFSETQRNKGNFPGRFSGRQFSNSRSEMNVSTLELGDSALYLCASSPGTGGHTEAFFGQGTRLTVV.

The J gene is TRBJ2-3, the V gene TRBV11-2; D is unclear. This CDR3 spans 15 amino acids. V was trimmed by 0 bases and J by 2 bases, leaving 9 bases between them. Germline V gene lookup returns CDR1 SGHAT and CDR2 FQNNGV. CDR3: CASSLELLATDTQYF. The CDR3 DNA reads as TGTGCCAGCAGCTTAGAACTGTTAGCCACAGATACGCAGTATTTT.

This rearrangement joins TRBV5-1 to TRBJ1-1; D is undetermined. Trimming took 4 bases from V and 0 from J, leaving 16 bases between them. CDR3 length equals 16 residues. Germline V lookup: CDR1 SGHRS, CDR2 YFSETQ. The CDR3 DNA follows: TGCGCCAGCAGCCCGTCCCGGGGAGGGCTGAACACTGAAGCTTTCTTT. Amino acid sequence: CASSPSRGGLNTEAFF. The whole variable domain, filled in from reference TRBV5-1 and TRBJ1-1, reads KAGVTQTPRYLIKTRGQQVTLSCSPISGHRSVSWYQQTPGQGLQFLFEYFSETQRNKGNFPGRFSGRQFSNSRSEMNVSTLELGDSALYLCASSPSRGGLNTEAFFGQGTRLTVV.

The sample holds a few counts of this clone. V usage is TRBV5-4 and J usage is TRBJ2-7, with 9 positions matching TRBD1. The CDR3 extends over 15 amino acids. Germline-derived CDR1 and CDR2 are SGHNT and YYREEE (reference sequence). V shed 4 bases and J 1 base; nucleotides not matched to a gene: 6. CDR3 amino acids: CASSLPGQGSYEQYF. The CDR3 region has the DNA TGTGCCAGCAGCCTTCCGGGACAGGGTTCCTACGAGCAGTACTTC.

CDR3 DNA sequence: TGCGCCAGCAGGGACCGTGGACAGGGACGCAATGAGCAGTTCTTC. Encoded protein: CASRDRGQGRNEQFF. The chain uses TRBV4-1 and TRBJ2-1; 8 bases match TRBD1. CDR3 length: 15 amino acids. V was clipped by 6 bases and J by 6 bases; unmatched bases: 10. The germline V gene has CDR1 MGHRA and CDR2 YSYEKL.

This chain links TRBV7-2 with TRBJ2-7; possibly TRBD1 for D (6 bases). This CDR3 has 12 amino acids. In germline, CDR1 is SGHTA, CDR2 FQGNSA. Deletions cut 5 bases from V and 5 bases from J, with 10 bases between. CDR3 in amino acids: CASSPDRNEQYF. CDR3 DNA: TGTGCCAGCAGCCCCGACAGGAACGAGCAGTACTTC.

The V and J genes are TRBV5-8 and TRBJ2-7; TRBD2 matches at 7 bases. V was pared by 6 bases and J by 7 bases, with 10 bases of the junction left unmatched. This CDR3 comprises 13 residues. Germline values: CDR1 SGHTS, CDR2 YDEGEE. CDR3: CASTLRGWREQYF. CDR3 DNA sequence: TGTGCCAGCACCCTGCGGGGGTGGAGGGAGCAGTACTTC.

The V and J genes are TRBV24-1 and TRBJ2-7; D may be TRBD1 (6 bases). The CDR3 runs to 14 residues. V was pared by 4 bases and J by 2 bases, with 11 bases between. The germline V gene has CDR1 KGHDR and CDR2 SFDVKD. The CDR3 sequence: CATSDSGHTYEQYF. The CDR3, as DNA: TGTGCCACCAGTGACTCGGGACACACCTACGAGCAGTACTTC.

The gene calls are TRBV12-3 or TRBV12-4 and TRBJ1-1; perhaps TRBD1 as D (6 bases). The CDR3 loop spans 12 amino acids. V lost 4 bases to trimming and J lost 10 bases, with 13 bases between them. The DNA for the CDR3 is TGTGCCAGCAGTTATCAGGGGTTTGGAGCTTTCTTT. This sequence encodes CASSYQGFGAFF.

The genes are TRBV9 and TRBJ1-3; D uncertain. The germline CDR1 and CDR2 sequences are SGDLS and YYNGEE. V dropped 2 bases and J dropped 6 bases, with 18 bases sitting between them. The CDR3 loop spans 16 amino acids. The CDR3, as DNA: TGTGCCAGCAGCGTGGGAGACCCACGAGGAGAAAACACCATATATTTT. Translating it yields CASSVGDPRGENTIYF.

This clone was found once. The chain recombines TRBV23-1 with TRBJ2-5, with 7 positions matching TRBD1. TRBV23-1 is placed among ORFs of uncertain function. J gave up 1 base and V 3 bases, and 17 bases lay outside the gene matches. The CDR3 is 19 amino acids. CDR3 in amino acids: CASSHRQGWGHWVQETQYF. The CDR3 DNA reads TGCGCCAGCAGTCACAGACAGGGTTGGGGCCATTGGGTCCAAGAGACCCAGTACTTC.

The rearrangement joins TRBV13 to TRBJ1-1; TRBD1 matches 10 bases. V trimming: 5 bases; J trimming: 4 bases; junction bases outside the gene matches: 4. This CDR3 is built from 14 residues. Germline assignment: CDR1 PRHDT and CDR2 FYEKMQ (reference sequence). In DNA form, the CDR3 reads TGTGCCAGCAGCATGGACAGGGGGGCCACTGAAGCTTTCTTT. The encoded protein is CASSMDRGATEAFF.

The CDR3 bases are TGTGCCAGCAGCCATAACCCCGGGACAGGGGATCGGTACGAGCAGTACTTC. Translation gives CASSHNPGTGDRYEQYF. The chain has TRBV7-9 and TRBJ2-7; 10 bases are shared with TRBD1. The CDR3 covers 17 residues. Trimming at V came to 5 bases and at J to 4 bases, leaving 14 bases not matched to a gene. Germline CDR1 SEHNR, CDR2 FQNEAQ (reference sequence).

This clone came up a few times. The rearrangement joins TRBV4-2 to TRBJ2-3, with 11 bases identical to TRBD1. CDR3 size: 16 residues. The germline V gene has CDR1 LGHNA and CDR2 YNFKEQ. Losses at the gene ends were 0 bases for V and 4 bases for J; bases not matched to a gene: 3. The CDR3 nucleotides read TGTGCCAGCAGCCAAGATGAGGGACAGGGGGCAGATACGCAGTATTTT. It specifies CASSQDEGQGADTQYF.

This chain joins TRBV19 and TRBJ2-3; D possibly corresponds to TRBD2 (6 bases). The V end was cut by 1 base, the J end by 7 bases, with 12 bases between. The CDR3 covers 14 residues. Germline-derived CDR1 and CDR2 are LNHDA and SQIVND (reference sequence). CDR3 residues: CASSIGRGSYTQYF. The CDR3 coding sequence is TGTGCCAGTAGTATAGGGAGGGGATCTTATACGCAGTATTTT.

This clone was seen once. V usage is TRBV4-2 and J usage is TRBJ1-4; tentatively, D is TRBD1 (5 bases). The germline V gene encodes CDR1 LGHNA and CDR2 YNFKEQ. This CDR3 region has 14 residues. V was shortened by 0 bases and J by 3 bases, with 5 bases between the two germline ends. The CDR3 region is CASSQEGPNEKLFF. For the CDR3, the DNA is TGTGCCAGCAGCCAAGAGGGGCCTAATGAAAAACTGTTTTTT.

This clone was seen only a few times. The chain links TRBV20-1 to TRBJ1-1, with TRBD1 matching 7 bases. CDR3 length equals 14 residues. Germline V CDR1 and CDR2: DFQATT, SNEGSKA (reference sequence). Trimming cost V 3 bases and J 11 bases; bases outside gene matches: 15. The CDR3 DNA is TGCAGTGCTAGTTTTGGACAGGCCCAAGGGTGGGCTTTCTTT. This sequence encodes CSASFGQAQGWAFF.

V and J are TRBV5-4 and TRBJ1-2; 10 bases agree with TRBD1. The CDR3 sequence is 15 residues long. V lost 7 bases, J lost 5 bases, and 11 bases stayed unmatched. From germline, CDR1 is SGHNT and CDR2 YYREEE (reference sequence). The CDR3 DNA follows: TGTGCCAGCCAGCTTCGGACAGGGGGTTATTATGGCTACACCTTC. It is translated as CASQLRTGGYYGYTF.

This chain joins TRBV5-8 and TRBJ2-7, with 7 bases aligning to TRBD2. In germline, CDR1 is SGHTS, CDR2 YDEGEE. The V and J ends lost 0 bases and 2 bases, in that order; junction bases with no gene match: 5. The CDR3 contains 15 residues. The CDR3 bases are TGTGCCAGCAGCTTGGTTCCGGGAGGCGCCTACGAGCAGTACTTC. Protein sequence: CASSLVPGGAYEQYF.

This chain connects TRBV13 to TRBJ2-1; 10 nucleotides line up with TRBD2. CDR3 length: 15 amino acids. V was pared by 2 bases and J by 8 bases, with 6 bases of the junction left unmatched. The germline gives CDR1 PRHDT, CDR2 FYEKMQ (reference sequence). The DNA for the CDR3 is TGTGCCAGCAGCTTACCTAGCGGGAGTAGGGATGAGCAGTTCTTC. Protein: CASSLPSGSRDEQFF.

This clone was seen only a few times. This rearrangement joins TRBV19 to TRBJ2-1, with 9 positions matching TRBD2. J lost 4 bases, V lost 5 bases, and 6 bases had no gene match. The CDR3 has 15 amino acids. Looked up from germline, CDR1 is LNHDA and CDR2 is SQIVND (reference sequence). The CDR3 DNA is TGTGCCAGTAGTCCGCGGGGGGGCGGTTACAATGAGCAGTTCTTC. Protein sequence: CASSPRGGGYNEQFF.

The chain has TRBV15 and TRBJ2-4; weak D call: TRBD1 (6 bases). V lost 0 bases and J lost 4, with 10 bases in between. This CDR3 is 15 amino acids long. Germline V lookup: CDR1 LNHNV, CDR2 YYDKDF (reference sequence). The CDR3 is CATSRDRGRKNIQYF. Written as DNA, the CDR3 is TGTGCCACCAGCAGAGATAGGGGGAGAAAAAACATTCAGTACTTC.

The genes are TRBV12-3 or TRBV12-4 and TRBJ1-2; 7 nucleotides match TRBD1. This CDR3 has 13 amino acids. V shed 6 bases and J 2 bases; nucleotides not matched to a gene: 3. CDR3: CASSLGQNYGYTF. The CDR3 coding sequence is TGTGCCAGCAGCCTGGGACAGAACTATGGCTACACCTTC.